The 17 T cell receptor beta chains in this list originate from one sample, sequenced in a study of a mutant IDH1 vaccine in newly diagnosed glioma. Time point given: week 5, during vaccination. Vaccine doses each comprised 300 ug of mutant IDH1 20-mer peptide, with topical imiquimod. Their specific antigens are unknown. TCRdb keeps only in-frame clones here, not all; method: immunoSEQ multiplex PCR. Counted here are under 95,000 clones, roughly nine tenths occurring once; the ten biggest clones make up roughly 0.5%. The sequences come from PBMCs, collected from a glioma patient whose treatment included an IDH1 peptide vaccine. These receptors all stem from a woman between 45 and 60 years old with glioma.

CDR3 sequence: CASSARTPGTYEQYF. Here the CDR3 DNA reads TGTGCCAGCAGTGCGCGAACCCCAGGGACCTACGAGCAGTACTTC. The V gene is TRBV6-1, the J gene TRBJ2-7, with TRBD1 as a possible D gene (5 bases). This CDR3 region has 15 residues. Trimming removed 4 bases at V and 2 bases at J, with 15 bases between. The germline V gene encodes CDR1 MNHNS and CDR2 SASEGT.

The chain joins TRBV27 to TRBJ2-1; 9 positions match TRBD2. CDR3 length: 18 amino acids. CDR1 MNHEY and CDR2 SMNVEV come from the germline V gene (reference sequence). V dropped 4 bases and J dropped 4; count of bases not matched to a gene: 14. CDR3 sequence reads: CASSSSLPGLAYYNEQFF. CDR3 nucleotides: TGTGCCAGCAGTTCCTCACTCCCGGGACTAGCCTATTACAATGAGCAGTTCTTC.

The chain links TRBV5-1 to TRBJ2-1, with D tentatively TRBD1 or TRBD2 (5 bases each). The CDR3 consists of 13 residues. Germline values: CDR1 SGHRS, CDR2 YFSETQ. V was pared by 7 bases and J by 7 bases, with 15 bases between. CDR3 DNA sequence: TGCGCCAGCGGGGAGAGCGCAGGGAATGAGCAGTTCTTC. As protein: CASGESAGNEQFF. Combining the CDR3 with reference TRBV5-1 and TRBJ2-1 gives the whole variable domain KAGVTQTPRYLIKTRGQQVTLSCSPISGHRSVSWYQQTPGQGLQFLFEYFSETQRNKGNFPGRFSGRQFSNSRSEMNVSTLELGDSALYLCASGESAGNEQFFGPGTRLTVL.

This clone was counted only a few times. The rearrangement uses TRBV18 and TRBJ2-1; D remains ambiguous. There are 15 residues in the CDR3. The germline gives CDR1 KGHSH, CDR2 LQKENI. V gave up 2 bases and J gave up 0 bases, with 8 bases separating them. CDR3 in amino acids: CASSPNIFSYNEQFF. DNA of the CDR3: TGTGCCAGCTCACCAAACATTTTCTCCTACAATGAGCAGTTCTTC.

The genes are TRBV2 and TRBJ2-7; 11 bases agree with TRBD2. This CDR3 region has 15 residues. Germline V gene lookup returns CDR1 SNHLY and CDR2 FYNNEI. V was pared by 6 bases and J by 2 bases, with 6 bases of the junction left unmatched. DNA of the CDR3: TGTGCCAGCAGGAATAGCGGGAGGGGCACCTACGAGCAGTACTTC. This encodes CASRNSGRGTYEQYF.

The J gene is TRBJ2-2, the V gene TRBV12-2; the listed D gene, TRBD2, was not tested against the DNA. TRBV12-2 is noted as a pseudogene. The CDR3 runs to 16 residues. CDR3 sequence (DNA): TGTGCAAGTCGCTCTAGGTCCAGCGGGAGGCACCGGGGAGCTGTTTTT. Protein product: CASRSRSSGRHRGAVF.

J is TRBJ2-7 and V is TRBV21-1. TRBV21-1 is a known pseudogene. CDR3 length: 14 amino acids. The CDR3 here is CAITSDGRPYEQYF. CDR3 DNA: TGTGCCATCACATCTGACGGGCGTCCCTACGAGCAGTACTTC.

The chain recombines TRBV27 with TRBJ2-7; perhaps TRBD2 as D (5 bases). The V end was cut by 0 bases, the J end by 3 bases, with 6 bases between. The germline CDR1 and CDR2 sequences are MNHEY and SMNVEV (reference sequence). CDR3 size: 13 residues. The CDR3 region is CASSLSRGYEQYF. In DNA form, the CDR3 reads TGTGCCAGCAGTTTATCCCGGGGCTACGAGCAGTACTTC.

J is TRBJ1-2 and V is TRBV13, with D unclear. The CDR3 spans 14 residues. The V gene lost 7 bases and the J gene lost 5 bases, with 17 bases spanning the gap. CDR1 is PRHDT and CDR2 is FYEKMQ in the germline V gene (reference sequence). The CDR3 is CASTHWVGSYGYTF. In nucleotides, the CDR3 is TGTGCCAGCACCCACTGGGTAGGCTCATATGGCTACACCTTC.

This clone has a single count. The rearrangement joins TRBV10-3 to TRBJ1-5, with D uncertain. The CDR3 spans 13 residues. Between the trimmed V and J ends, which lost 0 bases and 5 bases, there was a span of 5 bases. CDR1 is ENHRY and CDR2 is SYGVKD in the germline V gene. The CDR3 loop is CAISESVDQPQHF. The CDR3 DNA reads TGTGCCATCAGTGAGTCTGTCGATCAGCCCCAGCATTTT.

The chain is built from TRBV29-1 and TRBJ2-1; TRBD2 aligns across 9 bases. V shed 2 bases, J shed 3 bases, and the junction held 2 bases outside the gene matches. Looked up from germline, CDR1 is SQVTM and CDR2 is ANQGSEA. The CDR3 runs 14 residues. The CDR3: CSVERLADYNEQFF. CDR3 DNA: TGCAGCGTTGAAAGACTAGCGGACTACAATGAGCAGTTCTTC.

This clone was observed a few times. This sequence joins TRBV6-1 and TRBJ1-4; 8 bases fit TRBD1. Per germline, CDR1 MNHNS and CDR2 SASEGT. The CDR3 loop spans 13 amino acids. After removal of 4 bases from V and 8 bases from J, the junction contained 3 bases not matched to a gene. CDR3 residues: CASSARTGEKLFF. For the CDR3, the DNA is TGTGCCAGCAGTGCCAGGACAGGGGAAAAACTGTTTTTT.

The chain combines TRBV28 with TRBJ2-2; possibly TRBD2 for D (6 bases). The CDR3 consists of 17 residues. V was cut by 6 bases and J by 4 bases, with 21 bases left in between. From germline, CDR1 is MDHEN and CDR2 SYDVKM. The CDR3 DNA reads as TGTGCCAGCAGCTTTAGCCTAGGGACTGAGATCACCGGGGAGCTGTTTTTT. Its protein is CASSFSLGTEITGELFF. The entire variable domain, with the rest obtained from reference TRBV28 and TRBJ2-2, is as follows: DVKVTQSSRYLVKRTGEKVFLECVQDMDHENMFWYRQDPGLGLRLIYFSYDVKMKEKGDIPEGYSVSREKKERFSLILESASTNQTSMYLCASSFSLGTEITGELFFGEGSRLTVL.

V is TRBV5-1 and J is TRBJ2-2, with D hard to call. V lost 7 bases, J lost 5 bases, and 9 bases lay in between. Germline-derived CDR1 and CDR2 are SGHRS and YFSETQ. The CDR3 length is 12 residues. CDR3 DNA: TGCGCCAGCGGGGAACCAACCGGGGAGCTGTTTTTT. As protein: CASGEPTGELFF.

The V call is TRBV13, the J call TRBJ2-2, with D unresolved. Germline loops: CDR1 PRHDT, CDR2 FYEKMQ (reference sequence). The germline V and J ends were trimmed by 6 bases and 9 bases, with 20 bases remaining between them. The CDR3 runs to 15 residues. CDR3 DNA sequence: TGTGCCAGCAGACGATCCAAAAACAACCTCCGGGAGCTGTTTTTT. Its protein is CASRRSKNNLRELFF.

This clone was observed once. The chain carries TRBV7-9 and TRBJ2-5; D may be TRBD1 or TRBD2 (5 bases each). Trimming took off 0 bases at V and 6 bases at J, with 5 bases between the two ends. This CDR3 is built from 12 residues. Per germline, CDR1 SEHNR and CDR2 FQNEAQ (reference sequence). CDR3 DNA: TGTGCCAGCAGCTTAGCGGGACAGACCCAGTACTTC. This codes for CASSLAGQTQYF.

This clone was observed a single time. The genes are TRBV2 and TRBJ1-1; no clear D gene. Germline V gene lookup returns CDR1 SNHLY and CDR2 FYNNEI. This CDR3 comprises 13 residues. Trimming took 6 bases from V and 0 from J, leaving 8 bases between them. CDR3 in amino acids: CASRIQLNTEAFF. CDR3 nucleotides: TGTGCCAGCAGAATACAGCTGAACACTGAAGCTTTCTTT. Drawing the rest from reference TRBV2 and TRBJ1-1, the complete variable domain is EPEVTQTPSHQVTQMGQEVILRCVPISNHLYFYWYRQILGQKVEFLVSFYNNEISEKSEIFDDQFSVERPDGSNFTLKIRSTKLEDSAMYFCASRIQLNTEAFFGQGTRLTVV.